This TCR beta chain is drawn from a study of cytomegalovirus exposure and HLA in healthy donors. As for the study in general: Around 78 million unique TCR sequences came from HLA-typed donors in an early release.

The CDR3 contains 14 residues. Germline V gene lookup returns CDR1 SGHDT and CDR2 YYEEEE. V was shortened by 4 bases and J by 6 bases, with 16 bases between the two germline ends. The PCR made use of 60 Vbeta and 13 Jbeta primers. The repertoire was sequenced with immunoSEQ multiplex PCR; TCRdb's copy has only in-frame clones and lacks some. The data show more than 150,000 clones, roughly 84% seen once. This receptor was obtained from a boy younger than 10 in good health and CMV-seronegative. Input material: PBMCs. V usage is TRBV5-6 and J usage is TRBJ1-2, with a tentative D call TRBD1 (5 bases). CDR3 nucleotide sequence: TGTGCCAGCAGCCCCCTGGTGGGGGGTCATGGCTACACCTTC. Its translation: CASSPLVGGHGYTF. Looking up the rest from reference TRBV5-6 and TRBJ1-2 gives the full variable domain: DAGVTQSPTHLIKTRGQQVTLRCSPKSGHDTVSWYQQALGQGPQFIFQYYEEEERQRGNFPDRFSGHQFPNYSSELNVNALLLGDSALYLCASSPLVGGHGYTFGSGTRLTVV.